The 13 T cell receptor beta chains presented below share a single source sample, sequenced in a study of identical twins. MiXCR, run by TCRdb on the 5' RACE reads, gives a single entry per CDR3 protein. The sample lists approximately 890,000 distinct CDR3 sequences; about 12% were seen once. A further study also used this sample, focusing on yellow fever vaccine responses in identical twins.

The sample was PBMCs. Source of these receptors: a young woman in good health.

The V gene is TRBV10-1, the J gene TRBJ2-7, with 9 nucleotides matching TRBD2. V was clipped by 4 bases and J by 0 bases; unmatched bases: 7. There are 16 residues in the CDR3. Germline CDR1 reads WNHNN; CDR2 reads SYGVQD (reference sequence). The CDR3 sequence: CASSAGLALSSYEQYF. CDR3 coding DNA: TGCGCCAGCAGTGCCGGACTAGCGCTGAGCTCCTACGAGCAGTACTTC.

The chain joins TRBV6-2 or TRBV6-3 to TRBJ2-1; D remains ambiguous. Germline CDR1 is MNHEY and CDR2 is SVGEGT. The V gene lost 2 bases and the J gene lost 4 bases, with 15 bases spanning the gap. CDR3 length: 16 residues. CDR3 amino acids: CASSYAARKLYNEQFF. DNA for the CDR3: TGTGCCAGCAGTTACGCAGCCCGAAAATTGTACAATGAGCAGTTCTTC.

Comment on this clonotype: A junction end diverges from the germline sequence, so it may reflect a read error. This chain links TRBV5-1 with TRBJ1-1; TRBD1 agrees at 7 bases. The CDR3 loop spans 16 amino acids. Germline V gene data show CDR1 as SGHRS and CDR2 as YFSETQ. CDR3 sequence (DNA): TGCGCCAGCAGCTCGAACCCACAACAGGGGAACACTGAAGTTTTCTTT. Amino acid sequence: CASSSNPQQGNTEVFF.

CDR3 protein: CALAWGIETQYF. The CDR3 DNA reads TGTGCTTTAGCCTGGGGGATAGAGACCCAGTACTTC. V usage is TRBV2 and J usage is TRBJ2-5; D possibly uses TRBD1 or TRBD2 (5 bases each). This CDR3 is 12 amino acids long. CDR1 is SNHLY, CDR2 FYNNEI, per germline.

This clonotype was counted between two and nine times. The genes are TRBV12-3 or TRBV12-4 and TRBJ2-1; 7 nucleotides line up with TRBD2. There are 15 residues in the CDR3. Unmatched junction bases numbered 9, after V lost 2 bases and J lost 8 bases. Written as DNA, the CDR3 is TGTGCCAGCAGTTTAAGTGGCGGGAGTTTCCATGAGCAGTTCTTC. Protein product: CASSLSGGSFHEQFF.

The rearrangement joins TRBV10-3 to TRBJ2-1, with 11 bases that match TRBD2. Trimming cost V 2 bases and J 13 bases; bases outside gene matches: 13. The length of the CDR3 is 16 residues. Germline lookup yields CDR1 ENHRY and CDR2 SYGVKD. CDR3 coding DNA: TGTGCCATCAGTGAGCCCGGGACTAGCGGTGCCATTAATCAGTTCTTC. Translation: CAISEPGTSGAINQFF.

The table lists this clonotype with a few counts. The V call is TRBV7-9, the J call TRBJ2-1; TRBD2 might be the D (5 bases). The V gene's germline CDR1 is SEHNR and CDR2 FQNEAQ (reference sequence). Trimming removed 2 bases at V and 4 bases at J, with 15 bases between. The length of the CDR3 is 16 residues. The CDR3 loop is CASSLRPPSGYNEQFF. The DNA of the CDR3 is TGTGCCAGCAGCTTACGTCCTCCCTCGGGGTACAATGAGCAGTTCTTC.

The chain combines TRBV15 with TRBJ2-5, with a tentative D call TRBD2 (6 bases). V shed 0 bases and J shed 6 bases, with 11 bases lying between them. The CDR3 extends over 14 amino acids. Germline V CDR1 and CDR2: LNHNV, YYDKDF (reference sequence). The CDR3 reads CATSRDFGGKTQYF. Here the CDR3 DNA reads TGTGCCACCAGCAGAGATTTCGGCGGGAAGACCCAGTACTTC.

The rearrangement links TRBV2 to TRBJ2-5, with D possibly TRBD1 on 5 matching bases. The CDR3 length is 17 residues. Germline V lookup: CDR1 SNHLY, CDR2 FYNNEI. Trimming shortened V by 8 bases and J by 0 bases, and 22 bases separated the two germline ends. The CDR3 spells CASLDFFVGPDQETQYF. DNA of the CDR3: TGTGCCAGCCTAGATTTTTTTGTGGGGCCCGACCAAGAGACCCAGTACTTC.

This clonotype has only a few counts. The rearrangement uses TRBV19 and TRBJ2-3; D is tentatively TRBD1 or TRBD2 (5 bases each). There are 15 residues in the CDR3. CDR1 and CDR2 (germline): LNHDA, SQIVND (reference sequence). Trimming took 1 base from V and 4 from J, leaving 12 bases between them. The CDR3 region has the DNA TGTGCCAGTAGTATAGGAGGGCAGGGCGCAGATACGCAGTATTTT. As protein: CASSIGGQGADTQYF.

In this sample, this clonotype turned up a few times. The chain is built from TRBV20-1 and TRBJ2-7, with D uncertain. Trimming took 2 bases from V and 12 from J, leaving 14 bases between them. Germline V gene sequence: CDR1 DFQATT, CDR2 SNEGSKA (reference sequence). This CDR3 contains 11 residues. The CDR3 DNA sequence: TGCAGTGCTAGACTCTCCGTTTTGGGGTACGTC. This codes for CSARLSVLGYV.

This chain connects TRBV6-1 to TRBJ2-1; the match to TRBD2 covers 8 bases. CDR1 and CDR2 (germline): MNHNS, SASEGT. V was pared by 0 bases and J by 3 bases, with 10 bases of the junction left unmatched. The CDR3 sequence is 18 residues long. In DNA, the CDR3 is TGTGCCAGCAGTGAAGCTTACTTCGGGGGGGCGAACTACAATGAGCAGTTCTTC. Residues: CASSEAYFGGANYNEQFF.

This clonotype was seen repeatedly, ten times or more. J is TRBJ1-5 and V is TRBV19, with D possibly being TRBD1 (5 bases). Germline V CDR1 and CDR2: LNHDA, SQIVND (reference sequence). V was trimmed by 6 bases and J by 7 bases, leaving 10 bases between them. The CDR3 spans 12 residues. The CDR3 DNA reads TGTGCCAGTAGAACAGGTGAACAGCCCCAGCATTTT. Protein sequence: CASRTGEQPQHF.